Listed here is a single T cell receptor (beta chain). Its antigen remains unidentified. Base qualities are not recorded, but no much larger clone differs from it by a single base. The entry originates in a study of early T cells in non-severe SARS-CoV-2 infection (dated by TCRdb to 2020 to 2023). Background on the whole study: Bulk RNA from unsorted whole blood was used for TCR sequencing, so alpha and beta chains could not be paired.

General findings and caveats noted by the study authors: Matching against VDJdb was skewed toward anti-spike CD8 responses, likely underestimated virus-specific expansions, and missed private and CD4 specificities.

A case-control design nested within a healthcare worker cohort in London, UK, was used, with weekly nasopharyngeal swab PCR tests and blood sampling performed. Healthcare workers were recruited during the week of the UK lockdown, between 23 and 31 March 2020, and followed weekly for up to roughly 15 weeks. The library was built by means of 5' RACE. Sequenced on a NextSeq 500. In the TCR library protocol, unique molecular identifiers were attached to individual cDNA molecules to correct for PCR bias and sequencing error. Sequencing covered both TCR alpha and beta chains, and within each sample the abundances of alpha and beta sequences were tightly co-correlated. Per the source publication's procedure: Decombinator V4 was used to annotate the V gene, J gene and CDR3 of the TCR sequences. Expanded TCRs were defined as changing significantly between any two time points under a Poisson model with p below 0.0001. TCR abundances were normalised to the total number of TCRs sequenced per sample and expressed as counts per million. TRAV1-2 paired with TRAJ12, TRAJ20 or TRAJ33 defined MAIT TCRs, while TRAV10 paired with TRAJ18 defined iNKT TCRs. VDJdb, accessed on 1 November 2021, was searched for TCRs annotated for CMV, EBV and SARS-CoV-2, and TCRs annotated for more than one antigen were excluded. The public reads were run again by TCRdb, first through fastp at Q25 and then through MiXCR, and only productive beta chains were kept. Each entry merges the rows of one CDR3 protein and shows their most common DNA and genes. The V and J calls were determined by TCRdb, not by the authors. The sample has 87,000 or so distinct CDR3 sequences on record, approximately 13% of them singletons. Over 6% of the sample is held by the ten biggest clonotypes.

There are 14 amino acids in the CDR3, from cysteine to phenylalanine inclusive. The only DNA kept is the CDR3, 42 bases in frame from the first base. The trim is 7 bases for V and 0 bases for J, with a gap of 12 bases between the germline ends. Via the germline V gene, CDR1 is SGHRS and CDR2 YFSETQ. The sequenced sample consisted of whole blood. Rearrangement joined TRBV5-1 to TRBJ2-3; the D gene could be either TRBD1 or TRBD2, each agreeing at 6 bases. This clonotype was sampled from an adult who was a healthcare worker with PCR-confirmed SARS-CoV-2 infection or an uninfected control (not recorded which). The base sequence is TGCGCCAGCGCTCGAGGGGGGAGCACAGATACGCAGTATTTT. The translation is CASARGGSTDTQYF.